The source of this T cell receptor (beta chain) is a study of CD8+CD57+ T cells in acquired aplastic anemia. All patients picked for sequencing had shown, by flow cytometry, an expansion of CD8+CD57+ cells. The J segment lost 1 base and the V segment lost 0 bases, leaving 1 base of the junction unmatched. This CDR3 is 16 amino acids long. Germline values: CDR1 LNHNV, CDR2 YYDKDF (reference sequence). The study profiled TCR beta VDJ and CDR3 using genomic DNA as template. MiXCR was run by TCRdb on the reads, yielding one entry per CDR3 protein. The sample lists fewer than 250,000 distinct CDR3 sequences, approximately 50% seen once, with 7.8% in the top ten.

The J gene is TRBJ1-5, the V gene TRBV15; TRBD1 matches 9 bases. The sequence derives from a human donor with aplastic anemia. Sequencing used sorted CD4+, CD8+, or CD8+CD57+ T cells (not recorded which) from PBMCs. CDR3 region: CATSRETGGSNQPQHF. Written as DNA, the CDR3 is TGTGCCACCAGCAGAGAGACAGGGGGGAGCAATCAGCCCCAGCATTTT.